The following is a T cell receptor (beta chain) sequence with its context. Some clones are missing from TCRdb's copy, which holds only in-frame ones; the method was immunoSEQ multiplex PCR. The table lists hundreds of thousands of clones, 90% to 96% of them singletons. The germline V and J ends were trimmed by 5 bases and 8 bases, with 21 bases remaining between them. This CDR3 comprises 15 residues. Germline CDR1 is MNHNY and CDR2 is SVGAGI (reference sequence). This specimen comes from a study of shared clonotypes between healthy human individuals. Study overall: Per donor, CD8 memory used one plate, CD8 naive used two, CD4 memory used three and CD4 naive used three.

This sequence originates from a woman under 40 in good health. Specimen: naive CD4+ T cells sorted from blood. The subset is: CD45RA+ positively selected. The chain employs TRBV6-6 and TRBJ1-2; maybe TRBD1 (6 bases). CDR3 sequence (DNA): TGTGCCAGCAGTACGAACAGGGTAAAGGGGGACGGCTACACCTTC. Its protein is CASSTNRVKGDGYTF.